The present TCR beta chain was sequenced within a study of CD8 T cells in Susac syndrome. CDR3 length equals 15 residues. CDR1 and CDR2 from the germline V gene are KGHSH and LQKENI. V was pared by 1 base and J by 1 base, with 10 bases between. A word on this clonotype: Antigen: not known.

Findings and limits, study-wide: The authors found no clonal expansion in Susac syndrome CD4+ T cell repertoires.

An amount of RNA that ranged from about 0.45 to 1 ug was reverse transcribed with random hexamers. Across 54 Vbeta and 13 Jbeta, immunoSEQ multiplex PCR amplified TCR beta CDR3. TCRdb used MiXCR to reprocess the immunoSEQ multiplex PCR reads, holding one entry per CDR3 protein. The repertoire holds 55,000 to 75,000 distinct CDR3 sequences, around 93% seen once, with roughly 0.16% in the top ten. The clonotype comes from a human donor with Susac syndrome. The sample taken for sequencing was CD4+ T cells from PBMCs. The genes are TRBV18 and TRBJ1-2; a possible D gene is TRBD1 (6 bases). CDR3 nucleotide sequence: TGTGCCAGCTCACCACAGGGGGTTGGTAACTATGGCTACACCTTC. Translated, it gives CASSPQGVGNYGYTF.